These 28 T cell receptor beta chains originate from one sample sequenced in a study of T cell responses to AZD1222 COVID-19 vaccine. The protocol was immunoSEQ multiplex PCR, while the TCRdb copy is restricted to in-frame clones and leaves out a portion. The repertoire consists of 100,000 to 140,000 clones, with roughly 90% occurring once and the leading ten covering more than 8%. The sequences come from peripheral blood, collected 28 days after the second AZD1222 dose. Receptors were obtained from an adult who received the AZD1222 COVID-19 vaccine.

This clone has just a few counts. The genes are TRBV12-5 and TRBJ2-3; 9 bases agree with TRBD2. The CDR3 is made up of 16 amino acids. V was pared by 6 bases and J by 3 bases, with 10 bases of the junction left unmatched. Germline V lookup: CDR1 LGHNT, CDR2 FRNRAP. The CDR3 loop reads CASGLSGGTGTDTQYF. The DNA of the CDR3 is TGTGCTAGTGGCCTGAGCGGGGGGACGGGGACAGATACGCAGTATTTT.

The V gene is TRBV12-5, the J gene TRBJ1-1, with D unresolved. The CDR3 is 13 amino acids. The ends were cut back, 1 base at V and 3 bases at J, with 6 bases in the middle. Per germline, CDR1 LGHNT and CDR2 FRNRAP. CDR3 region: CASGLGWDTEAFF. In DNA, the CDR3 is TGTGCTAGTGGTTTGGGGTGGGACACTGAAGCTTTCTTT.

V is TRBV6-2 or TRBV6-3 and J is TRBJ2-3; 10 bases match TRBD2. Germline-derived CDR1 and CDR2 are MNHEY and SVGEGT. Germline trimming cut 0 bases from V and 5 bases from J; bases unmatched to any gene: 8. The CDR3 extends over 17 amino acids. The CDR3 loop reads CASSYSASGRRVDTQYF. Here the CDR3 DNA reads TGTGCCAGCAGTTACTCTGCTAGCGGGAGACGCGTAGATACGCAGTATTTT.

This clone has only a few counts. This CDR3 reads CASSPGQGADTQYF. CDR3 coding DNA: TGTGCCAGCAGCCCCGGACAGGGGGCAGATACGCAGTATTTT. The rearrangement uses TRBV7-3 and TRBJ2-3; 10 bases align to TRBD1. The CDR3 runs to 14 residues. Germline V gives CDR1 SGHTA, CDR2 FQGTGA. Trimming took 5 bases from V and 4 from J; bases not matched to a gene: 3.

The J gene is TRBJ2-1, the V gene TRBV29-1; TRBD1 matches at 10 bases. Germline V gene sequence: CDR1 SQVTM, CDR2 ANQGSEA. V shed 3 bases and J 6 bases; nucleotides not matched to a gene: 5. The CDR3 is made up of 14 amino acids. The CDR3 loop is CSVDRGQGSNEQFF. Here the CDR3 DNA reads TGCAGCGTTGATCGGGGACAGGGGTCCAATGAGCAGTTCTTC.

V and J are TRBV6-5 and TRBJ1-4; D remains unclear. Trimming pared 3 bases from V and 0 bases from J, leaving 11 bases between. The CDR3 contains 16 residues. Germline CDR1 and CDR2: MNHEY and SVGAGI. CDR3 residues: CASSYSGIATNEKLFF. CDR3 DNA: TGTGCCAGCAGTTATTCAGGAATTGCAACTAATGAAAAACTGTTTTTT.

This chain links TRBV19 with TRBJ1-6; D gene unclear. Germline CDR1 and CDR2: LNHDA and SQIVND (reference sequence). With 2 bases removed from V and 12 bases from J, the gap between germline ends came to 11 bases. The CDR3 covers 13 residues. The CDR3 loop is CASSINKDLPLHF. The DNA for the CDR3 is TGTGCCAGTAGTATAAATAAGGATTTACCCCTCCACTTT.

This chain connects TRBV30 to TRBJ2-1; TRBD2 aligns across 13 bases. The CDR3 totals 14 residues. The germline V gene has CDR1 GTSNPN and CDR2 SVGIG (reference sequence). Trimming at V came to 5 bases and at J to 10 bases, leaving 8 bases not matched to a gene. CDR3 protein: CAWGTSGAQPEQFF. In DNA form, the CDR3 reads TGTGCCTGGGGGACTAGCGGGGCCCAACCAGAGCAGTTCTTC.

This chain uses TRBV6-5 with TRBJ1-1, with 7 bases matching TRBD1. Germline V gene sequence: CDR1 MNHEY, CDR2 SVGAGI. The J segment lost 6 bases and the V segment lost 7 bases, leaving 11 bases of the junction unmatched. The CDR3 extends over 14 amino acids. The CDR3 sequence is CASNPTGSWPEAFF. DNA of the CDR3: TGTGCCAGCAACCCGACAGGGTCTTGGCCTGAAGCTTTCTTT.

The chain couples TRBV6-2 or TRBV6-3 to TRBJ2-7; 10 nucleotides agree with TRBD2. The CDR3 consists of 16 residues. V gave up 6 bases and J gave up 5 bases; unmatched junction bases: 13. Germline CDR1 and CDR2: MNHEY and SVGEGT. CDR3 in amino acids: CASSSILAGEVHEQYF. The DNA of the CDR3 is TGTGCCAGCAGCTCGATCCTAGCGGGAGAAGTCCACGAGCAGTACTTC.

CDR3 coding DNA: TGCGCCAGCAGTGACCTTACCGGACTAAACGAGCAGTACTTC. Translated: CASSDLTGLNEQYF. V is TRBV10-2 and J is TRBJ2-7, with D possibly being TRBD2 (6 bases). V gave up 3 bases and J gave up 5 bases, with 14 bases separating them. Germline V CDR1 and CDR2: WSHSY, SAAADI. CDR3 length: 14 residues.

This chain joins TRBV30 and TRBJ1-2; no clear D gene. Trimming took off 0 bases at V and 12 bases at J, with 14 bases between the two ends. The CDR3 sequence is 12 residues long. From germline, CDR1 is GTSNPN and CDR2 SVGIG (reference sequence). The CDR3: CAWSVEPGLDTF. CDR3 DNA sequence: TGTGCCTGGAGTGTAGAGCCCGGGCTGGACACCTTC.

The chain recombines TRBV5-4 with TRBJ1-1, with a tentative D call TRBD1 (6 bases). V lost 1 base and J lost 1, with 8 bases in between. Germline CDR1 SGHNT, CDR2 YYREEE (reference sequence). The CDR3 sequence is 14 residues long. Written as DNA, the CDR3 is TGTGCCAGCAGCTTGACAGGGACGAACACTGAAGCTTTCTTT. Translating it yields CASSLTGTNTEAFF.

The chain uses TRBV6-2 or TRBV6-3 and TRBJ2-5; a weak D match, TRBD2 (6 bases). V gave up 3 bases and J gave up 4 bases, with 15 bases separating them. Germline V CDR1 and CDR2: MNHEY, SVGEGT. This CDR3 region has 15 residues. CDR3 loop: CASSYLAALGETQYF. CDR3 nucleotides: TGTGCCAGCAGTTATTTAGCGGCCTTGGGAGAGACCCAGTACTTC.

This chain joins TRBV6-2 or TRBV6-3 and TRBJ1-3; D remains unclear. The germline V gene has CDR1 MNHEY and CDR2 SVGEGT. With 3 bases removed from V and 0 bases from J, the gap between germline ends came to 9 bases. This CDR3 comprises 15 residues. Here the CDR3 DNA reads TGTGCCAGCAGTTATGTTCGGAGCTCTGGAAACACCATATATTTT. Translated, it gives CASSYVRSSGNTIYF.

The J gene is TRBJ1-2, the V gene TRBV2; 9 bases match TRBD1. This CDR3 has 16 amino acids. J was trimmed by 2 bases and V by 6 bases; bases with no gene match: 10. The V gene's germline CDR1 is SNHLY and CDR2 FYNNEI. The CDR3 reads CASSPTGGKANYGYTF. The CDR3 nucleotides are TGTGCCAGCAGCCCCACAGGGGGCAAGGCGAACTATGGCTACACCTTC. The whole variable domain, filled in from reference TRBV2 and TRBJ1-2, reads EPEVTQTPSHQVTQMGQEVILRCVPISNHLYFYWYRQILGQKVEFLVSFYNNEISEKSEIFDDQFSVERPDGSNFTLKIRSTKLEDSAMYFCASSPTGGKANYGYTFGSGTRLTVV.

The chain couples TRBV14 to TRBJ2-1; 7 bases line up with TRBD2. Trimming took 1 base from V and 5 from J; bases not matched to a gene: 5. The V gene's germline CDR1 is SGHDN and CDR2 FVKESK. The CDR3 has 15 residues. CDR3: CASSQVGGFDNEQFF. CDR3 in DNA: TGTGCCAGCAGCCAAGTGGGGGGGTTCGACAATGAGCAGTTCTTC.

The chain recombines TRBV19 with TRBJ1-5, with 9 bases that match TRBD1. V trimming: 4 bases; J trimming: 5 bases; junction bases outside the gene matches: 12. Germline V lookup: CDR1 LNHDA, CDR2 SQIVND (reference sequence). This CDR3 comprises 17 residues. The CDR3 nucleotides read TGTGCCAGTAGTACCCCTCAGGACAGGGGCCGGGATCAGCCCCAGCATTTT. Translated: CASSTPQDRGRDQPQHF.

The DNA for the CDR3 is TGTGCCAGCAGCCCGGACAGGGGCTACGAGCAGTACTTC. Translating it yields CASSPDRGYEQYF. The V and J genes are TRBV5-6 and TRBJ2-7; 9 nucleotides agree with TRBD1. J gave up 3 bases and V 4 bases, and 2 bases lay outside the gene matches. The CDR3 length is 13 residues. Germline loops: CDR1 SGHDT, CDR2 YYEEEE.

The chain combines TRBV5-6 with TRBJ2-2, with D maybe TRBD2 (6 bases). The ends were cut back, 3 bases at V and 4 bases at J, with 16 bases in the middle. The CDR3 loop spans 16 amino acids. Germline V gene lookup returns CDR1 SGHDT and CDR2 YYEEEE. The CDR3 reads CASSSEVEGITGELFF. CDR3 DNA: TGTGCCAGCAGCTCGGAAGTGGAGGGGATCACCGGGGAGCTGTTTTTT.

The CDR3 sequence is CASSAGGQISETQYF. The CDR3 coding sequence is TGTGCCAGTAGTGCCGGGGGACAGATCTCAGAGACCCAGTACTTC. The chain links TRBV19 to TRBJ2-5; D might be TRBD1 (7 bases). The germline CDR1 and CDR2 sequences are LNHDA and SQIVND (reference sequence). Trimming took 5 bases from V and 4 from J, leaving 17 bases between them. The CDR3 spans 15 residues.

This chain links TRBV4-1 with TRBJ1-1; 8 nucleotides align to TRBD1. Germline CDR1 reads MGHRA; CDR2 reads YSYEKL. The V gene end was trimmed by 4 bases and the J gene end by 1 base; junction bases not matched to a gene: 8. The CDR3 length is 16 residues. The CDR3 DNA reads TGCGCCAGCAGCCGGCATCCACAGGGGGAGAACACTGAAGCTTTCTTT. Encoded protein: CASSRHPQGENTEAFF.

This chain uses TRBV11-2 with TRBJ1-6; perhaps TRBD1 as D (5 bases). The CDR3 is made up of 15 amino acids. Germline-derived CDR1 and CDR2 are SGHAT and FQNNGV. Trimming took off 4 bases at V and 7 bases at J, with 14 bases between the two ends. The CDR3 nucleotides are TGTGCCAGCAGCTCTCGCGCAGGGTCGAATTCACCCCTCCACTTT. Translating it yields CASSSRAGSNSPLHF. The full variable domain, in which reference TRBV11-2 and TRBJ1-6 provide the parts outside the CDR3, is EAGVAQSPRYKIIEKRQSVAFWCNPISGHATLYWYQQILGQGPKLLIQFQNNGVVDDSQLPKDRFSAERLKGVDSTLKIQPAKLEDSAVYLCASSSRAGSNSPLHFGNGTRLTVT.

The CDR3 DNA reads as TGTGCCTGGAGTAAGCCGGGACTAGCGCAACAAGAGACCCAGTACTTC. The encoded protein is CAWSKPGLAQQETQYF. The genes are TRBV30 and TRBJ2-5; the match to TRBD2 covers 10 bases. Germline lookup yields CDR1 GTSNPN and CDR2 SVGIG (reference sequence). Losses at the gene ends were 2 bases for V and 2 bases for J; bases not matched to a gene: 8. CDR3 length: 16 residues.

This chain links TRBV10-3 with TRBJ1-3; TRBD1 might be the D (6 bases). V shed 7 bases and J shed 0 bases, with 16 bases lying between them. CDR1 and CDR2 (germline): ENHRY, SYGVKD. The CDR3 loop spans 16 amino acids. DNA of the CDR3: TGTGCCATCAAGAGGGAGACCAGGGGCTCTGGAAACACCATATATTTT. This codes for CAIKRETRGSGNTIYF.

This clone came up once. V gene TRBV4-3 combines with J gene TRBJ2-1; tentatively, D is TRBD2 (5 bases). Trimming shortened V by 1 base and J by 1 base, and 5 bases separated the two germline ends. Germline-derived CDR1 and CDR2 are LGHNA and YSLEER. The CDR3 loop spans 14 amino acids. The CDR3 DNA is TGCGCCAGCAGCCAAGGGACTTCCTACAATGAGCAGTTCTTC. It encodes CASSQGTSYNEQFF.

The V call is TRBV9, the J call TRBJ1-3; weak D call: TRBD1 (5 bases). With 2 bases removed from V and 2 bases from J, the gap between germline ends came to 8 bases. Germline V gene lookup returns CDR1 SGDLS and CDR2 YYNGEE. The CDR3 contains 14 residues. CDR3 in amino acids: CASSVLGAGNTIYF. The CDR3 DNA is TGTGCCAGCAGCGTTTTAGGGGCTGGAAACACCATATATTTT. The entire variable domain, with the rest obtained from reference TRBV9 and TRBJ1-3, is as follows: DSGVTQTPKHLITATGQRVTLRCSPRSGDLSVYWYQQSLDQGLQFLIQYYNGEERAKGNILERFSAQQFPDLHSELNLSSLELGDSALYFCASSVLGAGNTIYFGEGSWLTVV.

V gene TRBV5-6 combines with J gene TRBJ1-2; D is possibly TRBD1 (6 bases). V lost 5 bases and J 0 bases, leaving 17 bases between the germline ends. Germline CDR1 reads SGHDT; CDR2 reads YYEEEE. The CDR3 spans 16 residues. Here the CDR3 reads CASSSGSRTANYGYTF. CDR3 sequence (DNA): TGTGCCAGCAGTTCAGGGAGTCGGACAGCTAACTATGGCTACACCTTC.